This entry is about one T cell receptor beta chain. What it binds is unknown. V gave up 5 bases and J gave up 7 bases, with 9 bases separating them. This CDR3 contains 13 residues. This entry is derived from a study of T cell responses to AZD1222 COVID-19 vaccine. General observations from the study: It was only after the peak T cell response that any repertoires were sampled. Spike-wide vaccine-associated CD4 TCRs dominated at 160-218 and 743-854. Baseline serology detected seropositivity in only a handful of AZD1222 recipients.

TCRdb's table, derived via immunoSEQ multiplex PCR, lists solely in-frame clones and lacks some. The table has about 100,000 clones, approximately 88% seen once; the top ten hold around 15%. V usage is TRBV12-3 or TRBV12-4 and J usage is TRBJ1-6; D gene unclear. The clonotype was recovered from an adult in good health. The specimen was peripheral blood, collected on day 0 of AZD1222 vaccination. CDR3 residues: CASSPTVNSPLHF. The DNA for the CDR3 is TGTGCCAGCAGTCCAACAGTGAATTCACCCCTCCACTTT.